This TCR beta chain stems from a study of blood T cell repertoires in COVID-19. In the study overall: Samples taken during acute and convalescent COVID-19 were collected in the United States, Italy and Spain. Sources were T cells, B-cell-depleted T cells, or PBMCs; the material itself was cDNA or gDNA.

Study processing details: Cell counts per sample came from amplifying reference gene primers. Method: immunoSEQ multiplex PCR; TCRdb's copy keeps in-frame clones and lacks some. Clone size and V and J calls were adopted from that table, with D and trimming inferred from the DNA. Here the sample spans about 120,000 clones, about 87% being singletons. Germline lookup yields CDR1 KGHDR and CDR2 SFDVKD. V was clipped by 10 bases and J by 0 bases, with 16 bases between them. The CDR3 is made up of 15 amino acids. The clonotype comes from a woman between 65 and 79 years old with acute or convalescent COVID-19. The sample taken for sequencing was peripheral blood. V usage is TRBV24-1 and J usage is TRBJ2-3, with a possible D match to TRBD2 (6 bases). Written as DNA, the CDR3 is TGTGCCACTCAACCCCCGGGGACTAGCACAGATACGCAGTATTTT. It translates to CATQPPGTSTDTQYF.